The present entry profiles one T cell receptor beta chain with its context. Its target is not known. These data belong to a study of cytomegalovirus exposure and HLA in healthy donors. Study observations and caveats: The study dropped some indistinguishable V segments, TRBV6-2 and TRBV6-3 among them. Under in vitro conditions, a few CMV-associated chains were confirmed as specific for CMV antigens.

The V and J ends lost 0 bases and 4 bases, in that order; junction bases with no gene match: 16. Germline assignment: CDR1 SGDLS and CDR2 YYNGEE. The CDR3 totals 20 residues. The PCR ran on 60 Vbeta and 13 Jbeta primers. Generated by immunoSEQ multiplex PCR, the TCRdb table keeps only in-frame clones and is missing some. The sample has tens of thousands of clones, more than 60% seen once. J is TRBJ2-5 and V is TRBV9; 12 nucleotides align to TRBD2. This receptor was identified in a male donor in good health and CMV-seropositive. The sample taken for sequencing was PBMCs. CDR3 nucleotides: TGTGCCAGCAGCGTAGGGATCCGGGCTAGCGGGGGGGCAGTGGGAGAGACCCAGTACTTC. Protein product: CASSVGIRASGGAVGETQYF.